The entry that follows covers one T cell receptor beta chain sequence. This clonotype was seen only a few times. Its specific antigen is unknown. One base away there is no much larger clone; base qualities are not given. Relative to germline, V is 4 bases shorter and J is 8 bases shorter, with 14 bases between their ends. CDR1 LGHNA and CDR2 YNFKEQ are derived from the germline V gene. The CDR3 starts with the cysteine, ends with the phenylalanine, and has 14 residues. The retained sequence is limited to the CDR3, 42 bases, with the frame set at the first base. The sample belongs to a study of low-dose radiotherapy and immunotherapy resistance in tumors (dated by TCRdb to the early 2020s). For the study in its entirety: In Cohort 1, 0.5 Gy per fraction was delivered every 2 weeks, and a total PTV dose of 6.5 Gy was prescribed. Patients were given nivolumab as a 240 mg flat dose every two weeks and ipilimumab at 1 mg/kg every six weeks, with both drugs delivered intravenously. Aspirin 300 mg was taken orally once daily by patients for four cycles, starting on cycle 1 day 1. The trial did not randomize participants into treatment groups. In Cohort 2, 1 Gy per fraction was delivered every two weeks, for a total of 13 Gy over 26 weeks. The translational analysis covered eight patients: three from the first dose cohort and the first five from the second dose cohort. Cyclophosphamide 200 mg/m2 was given intravenously every two weeks, one day before each radiation and immunotherapy administration.

Donors were enrolled in RACIN, a single-arm phase I dose-escalation trial in which nivolumab, ipilimumab, aspirin, low-dose cyclophosphamide and low-dose radiotherapy were combined. To be eligible, a patient needed to have an advanced solid tumor that was TIL-negative. Superscript III and a set of TRAV- and TRBV-specific primers were used to synthesize first-strand cDNA, so that both TCRalpha and TCRbeta chains were covered. TCRs were amplified with Phusion for around 18 PCR cycles, with a constant-region primer paired with the adapter attached to the V primers. The MessageAmp II aRNA Amplification Kit was used to amplify the isolated mRNA, with in vitro transcription run for roughly 16 hours at 37 degrees C. The Dynabeads mRNA DIRECT Purification Kit was used to isolate the mRNA for TCR sequencing. Indexed Illumina adapters were added in a second Phusion PCR of 20 to 25 cycles, after which AMPure XP beads were used to purify the products. As for how the authors treated the data: Custom Perl scripts were used to pool TCR sequences that encoded the same protein, to remove out-of-frame sequences, and to calculate the abundance of each clonotype. Any TCR sequence supported by only a single read was excluded from analysis. Shannon entropy, Gini index, clonality, richness, and the frequency of TCRs shared between repertoires were included as repertoire metrics. TCRdb cleaned the public reads at Q25 with fastp, built clones with MiXCR and kept in-frame beta chains. CDR3 protein sequences are deduplicated, and each keeps its most common genes and DNA. These V and J calls rely on TCRdb rather than the paper's analysis. The sample table records under 11,000 distinct CDR3 sequences; about 62% of these occur just once. The ten largest clones represent 12% of the sample.

The V and J genes are TRBV4-2 and TRBJ1-4; no D segment can be confidently identified. The source is a human donor with advanced metastatic prostate, ovarian, gallbladder or colorectal cancer (not recorded which). This table probably holds off-target reads from a library built for another chain. The CDR3 here reads CASSPRTDTEKLFF. The nucleotide sequence reads TGTGCCAGCAGCCCTCGGACGGATACCGAAAAACTGTTTTTT.